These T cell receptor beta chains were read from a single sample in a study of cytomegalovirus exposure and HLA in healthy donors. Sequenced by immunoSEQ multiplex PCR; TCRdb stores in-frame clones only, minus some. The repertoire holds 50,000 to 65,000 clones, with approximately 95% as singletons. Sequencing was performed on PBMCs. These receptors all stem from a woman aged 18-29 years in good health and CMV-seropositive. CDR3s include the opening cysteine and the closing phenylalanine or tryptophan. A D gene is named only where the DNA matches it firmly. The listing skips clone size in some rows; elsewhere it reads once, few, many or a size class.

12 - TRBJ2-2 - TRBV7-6 CASSLGTGELFF TGTGCCAGCAGCTTAGGGACAGGGGAGCTGTTTTTT
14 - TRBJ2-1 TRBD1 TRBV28 CASTLTGSRNEQFF TGTGCCAGCACCTTGACAGGGTCTAGGAATGAGCAGTTCTTC
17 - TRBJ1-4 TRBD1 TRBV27 CASSILRTGGPNEKLFF TGTGCCAGCAGTATCCTCAGAACAGGGGGCCCTAATGAAAAACTGTTTTTT
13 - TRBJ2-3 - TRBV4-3 CASSQDSTDTQYF TGCGCCAGCAGCCAAGATTCGACAGATACGCAGTATTTT
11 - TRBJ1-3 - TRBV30 CAWRGSGTIYF TGTGCCTGGAGGGGTTCGGGCACCATATATTTT
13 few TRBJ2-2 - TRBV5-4 CASRRSGTGELFF TGTGCCAGCAGAAGATCAGGGACCGGGGAGCTGTTTTTT
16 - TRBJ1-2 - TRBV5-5 CASSSPKDSRSEGYTF TGTGCCAGCAGCTCACCAAAGGACAGCCGCTCAGAGGGCTACACCTTC
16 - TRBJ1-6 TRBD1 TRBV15 CATSRDRRGHGSPLHF TGTGCCACCAGCAGAGATCGTAGGGGGCATGGTTCACCCCTCCACTTT
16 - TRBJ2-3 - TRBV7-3 CASSFRGRAPTDTQYF TGTGCCAGCAGCTTTAGAGGGCGGGCCCCCACAGATACGCAGTATTTT
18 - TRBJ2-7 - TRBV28 CASSFPTQTRRNAYEQYF TGTGCCAGCAGTTTCCCTACGCAGACGCGGCGGAATGCCTACGAGCAGTACTTC
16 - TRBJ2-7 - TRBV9 CASSPRRSGLGGEQYF TGTGCCAGCAGCCCAAGGCGTTCTGGTTTAGGGGGCGAGCAGTACTTC
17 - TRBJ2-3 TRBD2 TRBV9 CASSAHHSGGITDTQYF TGTGCCAGCAGCGCCCATCATAGCGGGGGAATAACAGATACGCAGTATTTT
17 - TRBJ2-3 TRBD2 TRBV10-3 CAISESRDYSSTDTQYF TGTGCCATCAGTGAGTCGAGGGACTACTCTAGCACAGATACGCAGTATTTT
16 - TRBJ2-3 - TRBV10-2 CASRPVQGGGTDTQYF TGCGCCAGCAGGCCTGTTCAGGGAGGTGGCACAGATACGCAGTATTTT
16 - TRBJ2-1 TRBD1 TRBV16 CASSQSGQGAYNEQFF TGTGCCAGCAGCCAATCAGGGCAGGGGGCCTACAATGAGCAGTTCTTC
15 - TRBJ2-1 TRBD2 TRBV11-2 CASSLVSGRRNEQFF TGTGCCAGCAGCTTAGTCAGCGGGAGGAGGAATGAGCAGTTCTTC
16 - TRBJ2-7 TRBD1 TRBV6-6 CASSFYLQGLAYEQYF TGTGCCAGCAGTTTCTACCTACAGGGGTTGGCCTACGAGCAGTACTTC
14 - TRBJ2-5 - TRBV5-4 CASSSGASKETQYF TGTGCCAGCAGCTCTGGGGCTTCGAAAGAGACCCAGTACTTC
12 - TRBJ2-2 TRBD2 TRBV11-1 CAAGGDTGELFF TGTGCCGCCGGGGGGGACACCGGGGAGCTGTTTTTT
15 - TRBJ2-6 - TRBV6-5 CASSTTGSGANVLTF TGTGCCAGCAGCACTACCGGCTCTGGGGCCAACGTCCTGACTTTC
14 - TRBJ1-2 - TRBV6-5 CASSYREGASGYTF TGTGCCAGCAGTTACCGGGAGGGTGCGAGTGGCTACACCTTC